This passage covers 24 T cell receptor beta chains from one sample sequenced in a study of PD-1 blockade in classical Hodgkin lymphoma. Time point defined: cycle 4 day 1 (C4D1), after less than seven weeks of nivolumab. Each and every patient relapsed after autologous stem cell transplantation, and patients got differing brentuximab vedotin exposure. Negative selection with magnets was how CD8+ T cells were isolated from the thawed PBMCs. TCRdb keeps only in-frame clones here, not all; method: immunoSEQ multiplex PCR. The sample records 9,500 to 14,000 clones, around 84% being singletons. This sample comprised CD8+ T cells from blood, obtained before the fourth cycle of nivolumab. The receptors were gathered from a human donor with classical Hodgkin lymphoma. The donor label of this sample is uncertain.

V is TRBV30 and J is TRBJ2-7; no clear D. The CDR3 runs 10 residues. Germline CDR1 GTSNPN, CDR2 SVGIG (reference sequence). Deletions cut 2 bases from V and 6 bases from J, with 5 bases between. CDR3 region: CAWSSGEQYF. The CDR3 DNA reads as TGTGCCTGGAGTTCGGGCGAGCAGTACTTC.

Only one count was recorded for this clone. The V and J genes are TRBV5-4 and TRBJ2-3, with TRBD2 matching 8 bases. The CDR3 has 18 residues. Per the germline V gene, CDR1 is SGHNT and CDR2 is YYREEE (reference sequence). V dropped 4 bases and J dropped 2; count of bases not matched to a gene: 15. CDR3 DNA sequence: TGTGCCAGCAGCACGAAGCTAAGACTAGCGCCTACCACAGATACGCAGTATTTT. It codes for CASSTKLRLAPTTDTQYF.

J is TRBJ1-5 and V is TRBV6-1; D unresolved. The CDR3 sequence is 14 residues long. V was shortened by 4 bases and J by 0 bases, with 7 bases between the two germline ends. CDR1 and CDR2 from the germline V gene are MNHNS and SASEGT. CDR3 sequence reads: CASSAPYSNQPQHF. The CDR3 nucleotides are TGTGCCAGCAGTGCTCCCTATAGCAATCAGCCCCAGCATTTT.

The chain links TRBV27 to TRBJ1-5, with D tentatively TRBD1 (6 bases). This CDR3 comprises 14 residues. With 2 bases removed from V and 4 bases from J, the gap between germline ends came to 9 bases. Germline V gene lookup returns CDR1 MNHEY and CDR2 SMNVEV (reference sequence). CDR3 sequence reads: CASSLQGRNQPQHF. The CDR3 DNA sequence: TGTGCCAGCAGTTTACAGGGGCGAAATCAGCCCCAGCATTTT.

CDR3 amino acids: CASSYSSGAANYGYTF. CDR3 bases: TGTGCCAGCAGTTACTCGAGTGGGGCCGCTAACTATGGCTACACCTTC. The gene calls are TRBV6-5 and TRBJ1-2; TRBD1 might be the D (5 bases). The CDR3 runs to 16 residues. Per germline, CDR1 MNHEY and CDR2 SVGAGI. The V and J ends lost 0 bases and 0 bases respectively, with 11 bases between them.

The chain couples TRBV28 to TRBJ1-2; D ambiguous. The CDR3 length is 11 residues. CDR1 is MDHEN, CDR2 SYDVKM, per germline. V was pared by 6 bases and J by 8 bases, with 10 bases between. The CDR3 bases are TGTGCCAGCAGACGAGGCCCCGGCTACACCTTC. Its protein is CASRRGPGYTF.

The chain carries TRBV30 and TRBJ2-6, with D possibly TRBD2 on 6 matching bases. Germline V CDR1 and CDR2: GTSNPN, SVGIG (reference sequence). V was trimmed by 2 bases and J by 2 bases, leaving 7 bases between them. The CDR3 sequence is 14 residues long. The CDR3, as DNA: TGTGCCTGGAGTCGGGGGACTGGGGCCAACGTCCTGACTTTC. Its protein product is CAWSRGTGANVLTF.

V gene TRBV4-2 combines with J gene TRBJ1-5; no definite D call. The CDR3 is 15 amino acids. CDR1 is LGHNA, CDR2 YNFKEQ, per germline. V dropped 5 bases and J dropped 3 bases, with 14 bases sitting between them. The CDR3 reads CASSVTDGLNQPQHF. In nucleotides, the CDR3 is TGTGCCAGCAGCGTCACGGACGGCCTCAATCAGCCCCAGCATTTT.

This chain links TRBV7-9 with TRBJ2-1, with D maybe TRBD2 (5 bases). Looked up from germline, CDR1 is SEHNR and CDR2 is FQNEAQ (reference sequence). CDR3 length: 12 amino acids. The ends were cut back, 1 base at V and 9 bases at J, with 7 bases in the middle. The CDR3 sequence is CASSLERGEQFF. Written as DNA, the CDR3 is TGTGCCAGCAGCTTAGAACGGGGTGAGCAGTTCTTC.

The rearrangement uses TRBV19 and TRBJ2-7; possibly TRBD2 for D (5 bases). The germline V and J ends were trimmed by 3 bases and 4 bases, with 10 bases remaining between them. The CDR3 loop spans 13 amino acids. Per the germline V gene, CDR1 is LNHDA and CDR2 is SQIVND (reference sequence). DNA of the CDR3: TGTGCCAGTAGTATGGGAACGGGATACGAGCAGTACTTC. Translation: CASSMGTGYEQYF.

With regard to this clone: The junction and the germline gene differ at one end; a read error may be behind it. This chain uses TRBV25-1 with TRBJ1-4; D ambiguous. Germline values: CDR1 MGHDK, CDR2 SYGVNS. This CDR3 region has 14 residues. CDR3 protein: CASSSQNTSEKLFF. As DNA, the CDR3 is TGTGCCAGCAGTAGTCAGAACACTAGTGAAAAACTGTTTTTT.

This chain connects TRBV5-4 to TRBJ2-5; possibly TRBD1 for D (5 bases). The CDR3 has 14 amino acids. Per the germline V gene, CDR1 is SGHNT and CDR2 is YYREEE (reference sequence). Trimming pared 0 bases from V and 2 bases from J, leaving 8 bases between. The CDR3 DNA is TGTGCCAGCAGCTTGGAGGCAGGGCAAGAGACCCAGTACTTC. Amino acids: CASSLEAGQETQYF.

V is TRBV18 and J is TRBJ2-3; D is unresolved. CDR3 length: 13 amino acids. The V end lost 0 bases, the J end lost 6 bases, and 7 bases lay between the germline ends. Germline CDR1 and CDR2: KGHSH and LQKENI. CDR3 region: CASSPPRPDTQYF. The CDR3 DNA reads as TGTGCCAGCTCACCACCCCGCCCCGATACGCAGTATTTT.

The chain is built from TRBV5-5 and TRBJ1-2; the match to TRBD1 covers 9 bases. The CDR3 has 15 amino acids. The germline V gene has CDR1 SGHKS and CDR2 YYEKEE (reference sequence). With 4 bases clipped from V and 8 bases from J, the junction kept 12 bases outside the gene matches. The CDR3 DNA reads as TGTGCCAGCAGCCCCCGGGACAGGGACCCTAGGGGCTACACCTTC. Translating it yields CASSPRDRDPRGYTF. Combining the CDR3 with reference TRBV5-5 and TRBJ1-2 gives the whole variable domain DAGVTQSPTHLIKTRGQQVTLRCSPISGHKSVSWYQQVLGQGPQFIFQYYEKEERGRGNFPDRFSARQFPNYSSELNVNALLLGDSALYLCASSPRDRDPRGYTFGSGTRLTVV.

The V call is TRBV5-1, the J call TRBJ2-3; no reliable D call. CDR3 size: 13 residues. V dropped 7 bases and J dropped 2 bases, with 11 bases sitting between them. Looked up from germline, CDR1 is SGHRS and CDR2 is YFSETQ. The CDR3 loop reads CASRGGPTDTQYF. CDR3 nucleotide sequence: TGCGCCAGCCGTGGCGGACCCACAGATACGCAGTATTTT.

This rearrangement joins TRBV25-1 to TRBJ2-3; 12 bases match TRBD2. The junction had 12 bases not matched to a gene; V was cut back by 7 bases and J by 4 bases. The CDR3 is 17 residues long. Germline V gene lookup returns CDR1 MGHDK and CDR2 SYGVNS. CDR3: CASKNQLAGGGADTQYF. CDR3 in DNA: TGTGCCAGCAAGAATCAGCTAGCGGGAGGGGGGGCAGATACGCAGTATTTT.

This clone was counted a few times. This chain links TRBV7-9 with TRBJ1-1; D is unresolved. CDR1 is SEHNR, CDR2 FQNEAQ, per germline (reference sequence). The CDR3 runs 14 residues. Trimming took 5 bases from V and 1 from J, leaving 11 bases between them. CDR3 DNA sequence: TGTGCCAGCAGCGGCCGGAAAGGGAACACTGAAGCTTTCTTT. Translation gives CASSGRKGNTEAFF.

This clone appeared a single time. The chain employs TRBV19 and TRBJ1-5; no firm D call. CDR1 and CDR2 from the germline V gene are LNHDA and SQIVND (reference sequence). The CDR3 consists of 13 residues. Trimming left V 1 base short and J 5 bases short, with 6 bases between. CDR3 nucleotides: TGTGCCAGTAGTATAGCCTGGGATCAGCCCCAGCATTTT. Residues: CASSIAWDQPQHF. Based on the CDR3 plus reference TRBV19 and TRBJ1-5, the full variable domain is DGGITQSPKYLFRKEGQNVTLSCEQNLNHDAMYWYRQDPGQGLRLIYYSQIVNDFQKGDIAEGYSVSREKKESFPLTVTSAQKNPTAFYLCASSIAWDQPQHFGDGTRLSIL.

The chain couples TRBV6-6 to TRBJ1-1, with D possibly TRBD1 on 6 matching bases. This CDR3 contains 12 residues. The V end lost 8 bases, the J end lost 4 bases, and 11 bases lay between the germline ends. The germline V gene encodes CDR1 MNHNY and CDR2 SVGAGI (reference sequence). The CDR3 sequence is CASAEGGTEAFF. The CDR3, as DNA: TGTGCCAGCGCCGAAGGGGGCACTGAAGCTTTCTTT.

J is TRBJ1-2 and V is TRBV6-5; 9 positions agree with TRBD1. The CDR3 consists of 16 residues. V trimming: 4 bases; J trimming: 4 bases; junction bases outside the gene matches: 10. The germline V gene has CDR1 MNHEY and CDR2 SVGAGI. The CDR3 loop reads CASSSVTGTGFYGYTF. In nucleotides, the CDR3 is TGTGCCAGCAGTTCTGTGACCGGGACAGGGTTCTATGGCTACACCTTC.

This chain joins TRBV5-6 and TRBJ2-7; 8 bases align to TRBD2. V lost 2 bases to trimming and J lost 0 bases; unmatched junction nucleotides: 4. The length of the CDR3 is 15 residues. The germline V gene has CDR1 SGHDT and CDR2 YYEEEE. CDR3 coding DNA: TGTGCCAGCAGCTTTTGGCTAGCGGGCTCCTACGAGCAGTACTTC. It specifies CASSFWLAGSYEQYF. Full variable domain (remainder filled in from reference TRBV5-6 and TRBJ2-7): DAGVTQSPTHLIKTRGQQVTLRCSPKSGHDTVSWYQQALGQGPQFIFQYYEEEERQRGNFPDRFSGHQFPNYSSELNVNALLLGDSALYLCASSFWLAGSYEQYFGPGTRLTVT.

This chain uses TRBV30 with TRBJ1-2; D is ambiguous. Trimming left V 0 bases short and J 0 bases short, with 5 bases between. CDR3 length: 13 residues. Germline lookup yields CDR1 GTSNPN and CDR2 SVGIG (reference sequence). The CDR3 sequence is CAWSVGANYGYTF. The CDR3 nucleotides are TGTGCCTGGAGTGTAGGAGCTAACTATGGCTACACCTTC.

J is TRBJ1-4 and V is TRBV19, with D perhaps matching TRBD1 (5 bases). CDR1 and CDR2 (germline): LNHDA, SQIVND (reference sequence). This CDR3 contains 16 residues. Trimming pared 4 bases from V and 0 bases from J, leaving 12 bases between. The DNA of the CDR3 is TGTGCCAGTAGTAGTCGGGACTCCCCAACTAATGAAAAACTGTTTTTT. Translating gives CASSSRDSPTNEKLFF. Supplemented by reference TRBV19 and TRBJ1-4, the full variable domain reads DGGITQSPKYLFRKEGQNVTLSCEQNLNHDAMYWYRQDPGQGLRLIYYSQIVNDFQKGDIAEGYSVSREKKESFPLTVTSAQKNPTAFYLCASSSRDSPTNEKLFFGSGTQLSVL.

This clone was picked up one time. The CDR3 here is CASSIGQGGETQYF. CDR3 bases: TGTGCCAGCAGCATAGGACAGGGTGGAGAGACCCAGTACTTC. The chain joins TRBV6-5 to TRBJ2-5, with TRBD1 matching over 8 bases. This CDR3 has 14 residues. Trimming at V came to 6 bases and at J to 4 bases, leaving 7 bases not matched to a gene. Germline CDR1 MNHEY, CDR2 SVGAGI.